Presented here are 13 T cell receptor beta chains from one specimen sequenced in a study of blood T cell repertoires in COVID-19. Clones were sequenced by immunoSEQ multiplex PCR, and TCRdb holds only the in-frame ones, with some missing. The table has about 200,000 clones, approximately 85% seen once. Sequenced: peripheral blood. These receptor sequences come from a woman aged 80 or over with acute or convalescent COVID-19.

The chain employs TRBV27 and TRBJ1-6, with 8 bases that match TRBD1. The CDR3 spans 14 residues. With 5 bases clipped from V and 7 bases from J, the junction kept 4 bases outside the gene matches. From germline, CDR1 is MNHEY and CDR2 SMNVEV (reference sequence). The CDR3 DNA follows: TGTGCCAGCAGTGCGGACAGGGTGAATTCACCCCTCCACTTT. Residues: CASSADRVNSPLHF.

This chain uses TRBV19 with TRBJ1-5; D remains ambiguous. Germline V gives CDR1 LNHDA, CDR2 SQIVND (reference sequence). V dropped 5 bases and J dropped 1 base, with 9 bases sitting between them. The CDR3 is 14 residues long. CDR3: CASSRDPSNQPQHF. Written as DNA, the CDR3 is TGTGCCAGTAGTCGGGATCCGAGCAATCAGCCCCAGCATTTT.

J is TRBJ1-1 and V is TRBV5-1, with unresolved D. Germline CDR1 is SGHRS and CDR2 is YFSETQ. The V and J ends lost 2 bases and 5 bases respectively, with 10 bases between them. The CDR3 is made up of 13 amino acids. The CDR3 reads CASSFNRATEAFF. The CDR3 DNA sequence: TGCGCCAGCAGCTTCAATCGAGCTACTGAAGCTTTCTTT. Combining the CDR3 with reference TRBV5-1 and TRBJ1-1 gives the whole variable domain KAGVTQTPRYLIKTRGQQVTLSCSPISGHRSVSWYQQTPGQGLQFLFEYFSETQRNKGNFPGRFSGRQFSNSRSEMNVSTLELGDSALYLCASSFNRATEAFFGQGTRLTVV.

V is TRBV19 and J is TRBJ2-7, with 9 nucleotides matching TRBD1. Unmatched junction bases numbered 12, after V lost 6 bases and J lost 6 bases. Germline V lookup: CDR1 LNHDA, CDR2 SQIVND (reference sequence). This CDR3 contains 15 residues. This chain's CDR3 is CASSISRDRAPEQYF. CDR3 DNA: TGTGCCAGTAGCATCAGTCGGGACAGGGCTCCCGAGCAGTACTTC.

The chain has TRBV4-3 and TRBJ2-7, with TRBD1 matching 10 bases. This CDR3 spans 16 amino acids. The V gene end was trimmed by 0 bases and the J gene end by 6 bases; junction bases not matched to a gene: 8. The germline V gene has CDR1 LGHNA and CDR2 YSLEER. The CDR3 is CASSQESLGTGVEQYF. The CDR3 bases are TGCGCCAGCAGCCAAGAGTCGCTCGGGACAGGGGTCGAGCAGTACTTC.

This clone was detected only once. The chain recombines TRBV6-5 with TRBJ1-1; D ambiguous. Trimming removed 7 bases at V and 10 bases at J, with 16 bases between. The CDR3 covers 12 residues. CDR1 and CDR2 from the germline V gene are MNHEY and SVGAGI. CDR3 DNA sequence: TGTGCCAGCACAACCTCGGGGAGTGTAGCTTTCTTT. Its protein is CASTTSGSVAFF.

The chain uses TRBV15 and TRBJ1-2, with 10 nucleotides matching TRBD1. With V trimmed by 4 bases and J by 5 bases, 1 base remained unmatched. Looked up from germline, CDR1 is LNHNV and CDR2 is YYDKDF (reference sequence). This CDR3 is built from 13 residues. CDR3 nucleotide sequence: TGTGCCACCAGCAAGGGACAGGGGTATGGCTACACCTTC. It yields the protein CATSKGQGYGYTF.

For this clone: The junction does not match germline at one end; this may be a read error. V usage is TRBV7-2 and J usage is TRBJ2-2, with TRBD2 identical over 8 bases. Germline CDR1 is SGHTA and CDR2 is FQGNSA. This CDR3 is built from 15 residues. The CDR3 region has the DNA TGTGCCAGCAGCCCGAATAGCGGGAACTCCGGGGAGCTGTTTTTT. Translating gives CASSPNSGNSGELFF.

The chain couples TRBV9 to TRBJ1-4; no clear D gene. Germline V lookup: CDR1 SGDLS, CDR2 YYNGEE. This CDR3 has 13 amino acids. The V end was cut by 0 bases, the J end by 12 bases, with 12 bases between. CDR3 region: CASSVDFPGELFF. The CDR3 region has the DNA TGTGCCAGCAGCGTAGATTTCCCCGGGGAACTGTTTTTT. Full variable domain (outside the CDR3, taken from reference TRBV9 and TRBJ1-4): DSGVTQTPKHLITATGQRVTLRCSPRSGDLSVYWYQQSLDQGLQFLIQYYNGEERAKGNILERFSAQQFPDLHSELNLSSLELGDSALYFCASSVDFPGELFFGSGTQLSVL.

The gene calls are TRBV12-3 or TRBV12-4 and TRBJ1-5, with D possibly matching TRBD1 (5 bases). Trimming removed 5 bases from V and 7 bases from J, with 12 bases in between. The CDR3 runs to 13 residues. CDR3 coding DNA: TGTGCCAGCAGTCGACAGCGGGGGCAGCCCCAGCATTTT. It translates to CASSRQRGQPQHF.

The CDR3 DNA is TGTGCCAGCAGCGTAGTGGGGACAGTGAACACTGAAGCTTTCTTT. Translation: CASSVVGTVNTEAFF. This chain links TRBV9 with TRBJ1-1; 7 nucleotides agree with TRBD1. The CDR3 is 15 amino acids. J lost 0 bases, V lost 0 bases, and 2 bases had no gene match. The V gene's germline CDR1 is SGDLS and CDR2 YYNGEE. The full variable domain, rest sourced from reference TRBV9 and TRBJ1-1, is DSGVTQTPKHLITATGQRVTLRCSPRSGDLSVYWYQQSLDQGLQFLIQYYNGEERAKGNILERFSAQQFPDLHSELNLSSLELGDSALYFCASSVVGTVNTEAFFGQGTRLTVV.

The CDR3 DNA reads TGTGCCAGCAGCTTAGTAGGAGGACATGAGCAGTTCTTC. It specifies CASSLVGGHEQFF. The chain combines TRBV13 with TRBJ2-1; tentatively, D is TRBD2 (5 bases). Germline-derived CDR1 and CDR2 are PRHDT and FYEKMQ (reference sequence). The V gene lost 1 base and the J gene lost 8 bases, with 9 bases spanning the gap. The CDR3 spans 13 residues.

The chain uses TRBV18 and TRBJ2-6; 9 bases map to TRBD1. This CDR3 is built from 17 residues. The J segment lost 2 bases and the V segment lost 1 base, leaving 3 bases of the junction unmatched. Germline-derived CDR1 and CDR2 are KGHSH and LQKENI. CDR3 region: CASSPQGTGTGANVLTF. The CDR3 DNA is TGTGCCAGCTCACCACAGGGGACAGGGACTGGGGCCAACGTCCTGACTTTC.